The 31 T cell receptor beta chains given below trace back to one sample, sequenced in a study of radiation and T cells in renal cell carcinoma. This sample's treatment: treatment-naive control, cytoreductive nephrectomy. Sequencing used immunoSEQ multiplex PCR; TCRdb keeps in-frame clones, though not all of them. The repertoire consists of some 14,000 clones, with 57% occurring once and the leading ten covering 13%. The sample in question was tumor tissue, obtained from a patient whose treatment was nephrectomy without radiotherapy. These receptors were obtained from a man between 45 and 60 years old with renal cell carcinoma.

This clone was found a few times. This sequence joins TRBV6-5 and TRBJ2-3; D gene unclear. Trimming removed 7 bases at V and 4 bases at J, with 15 bases between. Germline V gives CDR1 MNHEY, CDR2 SVGAGI. The CDR3 totals 14 residues. CDR3 amino acids: CASTQRTSADTQYF. As DNA, the CDR3 is TGTGCCAGCACCCAACGGACGTCAGCAGATACGCAGTATTTT.

The chain couples TRBV29-1 to TRBJ2-7, with 7 bases identical to TRBD2. CDR1 and CDR2 from the germline V gene are SQVTM and ANQGSEA. The J segment lost 7 bases and the V segment lost 6 bases, leaving 3 bases of the junction unmatched. This CDR3 contains 10 residues. Here the CDR3 DNA reads TGCAGCGTGGGGGAGGGAGAGCAGTACTTC. This encodes CSVGEGEQYF.

As concerns this clone: Other DNA sequences within the sample encode an identical CDR3. The chain links TRBV9 to TRBJ1-4; D call uncertain. CDR3 length equals 14 residues. Looked up from germline, CDR1 is SGDLS and CDR2 is YYNGEE. Trimming took off 3 bases at V and 3 bases at J, with 9 bases between the two ends. CDR3 sequence reads: CASSGQVSNEKLFF. CDR3 coding DNA: TGTGCCAGCAGCGGTCAGGTTTCTAATGAAAAACTGTTTTTT.

This clone ranks as medium-sized (0.01 to 0.1%). This rearrangement joins TRBV9 to TRBJ1-4; 9 bases are a match to TRBD1. Trimming cost V 3 bases and J 2 bases; bases outside gene matches: 8. Germline V gene sequence: CDR1 SGDLS, CDR2 YYNGEE. The CDR3 length is 17 residues. In DNA form, the CDR3 reads TGTGCCAGCAGCGACGAACAGGGGGCGGTGACTAATGAAAAACTGTTTTTT. Amino acids: CASSDEQGAVTNEKLFF.

The chain has TRBV5-1 and TRBJ1-1, with a tentative D call TRBD1 (6 bases). This CDR3 has 14 residues. Germline V CDR1 and CDR2: SGHRS, YFSETQ. V shed 1 base and J shed 0 bases, with 7 bases lying between them. The CDR3 reads CASSLQGMNTEAFF. The DNA for the CDR3 is TGCGCCAGCAGCTTGCAGGGGATGAACACTGAAGCTTTCTTT.

Within the sample, this clone is medium-sized. The CDR3 reads CASSLRGLEYEQYF. CDR3 DNA: TGTGCCAGCAGTTTGAGGGGGCTTGAATACGAGCAGTACTTC. The genes are TRBV27 and TRBJ2-7, with TRBD1 identical over 7 bases. The ends lost 3 bases at V and 4 bases at J; junction bases unmatched: 6. CDR1 and CDR2 (germline): MNHEY, SMNVEV (reference sequence). The CDR3 has 14 amino acids.

The chain employs TRBV28 and TRBJ1-5; perhaps TRBD1 as D (5 bases). CDR1 and CDR2 (germline): MDHEN, SYDVKM. Trimming removed 6 bases at V and 3 bases at J, with 18 bases between. This CDR3 is built from 16 residues. This chain's CDR3 is CASSPPGQGTNQPQHF. In DNA, the CDR3 is TGTGCCAGCAGCCCTCCCGGGCAGGGAACCAATCAGCCCCAGCATTTT.

The rearrangement uses TRBV21-1 and TRBJ2-3; TRBD2, the table's D call, lacks a check against the DNA. TRBV21-1 corresponds to a pseudogene. There are 22 residues in the CDR3. The CDR3 nucleotides are TGTGCCAGCAGCAAAAAAAACAACAGTGGGACTAGCGGGGACTCTAGCACAGATACGCAGTATTTT. Protein: CASSKKNNSGTSGDSSTDTQYF.

This sequence joins TRBV2 and TRBJ1-1, with D uncertain. Per germline, CDR1 SNHLY and CDR2 FYNNEI. The CDR3 has 13 amino acids. Trimming shortened V by 4 bases and J by 1 base, and 7 bases separated the two germline ends. CDR3 residues: CASSGVQNTEAFF. CDR3 DNA sequence: TGTGCCAGCAGTGGGGTTCAGAACACTGAAGCTTTCTTT.

V gene TRBV30 combines with J gene TRBJ1-4; weak D call: TRBD1 (5 bases). Germline loops: CDR1 GTSNPN, CDR2 SVGIG (reference sequence). Trimming shortened V by 5 bases and J by 0 bases, and 16 bases separated the two germline ends. The CDR3 has 16 residues. The CDR3, as DNA: TGTGCCTGGGGGGGACGGACGATTGCAACTAATGAAAAACTGTTTTTT. Protein product: CAWGGRTIATNEKLFF.

The CDR3 protein is CASSVRQGEGSRGYTF. CDR3 coding DNA: TGTGCCAGCAGTGTGCGACAGGGGGAGGGATCGCGGGGCTACACCTTC. The chain links TRBV6-1 to TRBJ1-2; 9 nucleotides line up with TRBD1. Germline-derived CDR1 and CDR2 are MNHNS and SASEGT. This CDR3 region has 16 residues. Trimming took 4 bases from V and 8 from J; bases not matched to a gene: 14.

The DNA for the CDR3 is TGTGCCAGCAGCCACCGGGGAGAAAAACTGTTTTTT. This sequence encodes CASSHRGEKLFF. V and J are TRBV7-2 and TRBJ1-4; no definite D call. The CDR3 covers 12 residues. Germline loops: CDR1 SGHTA, CDR2 FQGNSA. V shed 5 bases and J shed 8 bases, with 9 bases lying between them.

This clone was counted only a few times. The chain employs TRBV7-9 and TRBJ1-2, with D unclear. The V gene's germline CDR1 is SEHNR and CDR2 FQNEAQ (reference sequence). CDR3 length: 13 residues. V was trimmed by 2 bases and J by 5 bases, leaving 9 bases between them. CDR3 in amino acids: CASSLSGSYGYTF. As DNA, the CDR3 is TGTGCCAGCAGCTTATCGGGATCTTATGGCTACACCTTC.

J is TRBJ2-4 and V is TRBV19; 12 bases agree with TRBD1. Trimming took 0 bases from V and 9 from J; bases not matched to a gene: 0. The CDR3 has 14 amino acids. Germline values: CDR1 LNHDA, CDR2 SQIVND (reference sequence). DNA for the CDR3: TGTGCCAGTAGTATAGAGGGACAGGGGGCCATTCAGTACTTC. Translating it yields CASSIEGQGAIQYF.

V usage is TRBV29-1 and J usage is TRBJ1-1, with 8 bases fitting TRBD1. This CDR3 is 15 amino acids long. Trimming removed 1 base from V and 0 bases from J; junction bases left unmatched: 4. CDR1 is SQVTM and CDR2 is ANQGSEA in the germline V gene. CDR3 nucleotide sequence: TGCAGCGTTGAAGGGGCAGGGGGCCTGAACACTGAAGCTTTCTTT. Translating gives CSVEGAGGLNTEAFF.

The chain recombines TRBV7-3 with TRBJ1-6; D call uncertain. V lost 2 bases and J 7 bases, leaving 9 bases between the germline ends. Germline CDR1 reads SGHTA; CDR2 reads FQGTGA. The CDR3 runs 14 residues. CDR3: CASSLGLGNSPLHF. The CDR3 DNA is TGTGCCAGCAGCTTAGGTCTGGGGAATTCACCCCTCCACTTT.

This clone occurred a few times. The chain combines TRBV4-1 with TRBJ1-4; no definite D call. CDR1 MGHRA and CDR2 YSYEKL come from the germline V gene. This CDR3 comprises 15 residues. The V end was cut by 8 bases, the J end by 0 bases, with 13 bases between. In nucleotides, the CDR3 is TGCGCCAGCGGCCGTCAAGTTGCAACTAATGAAAAACTGTTTTTT. Amino acids: CASGRQVATNEKLFF.

This clone has only a few counts. This chain joins TRBV4-1 and TRBJ2-7; 7 nucleotides agree with TRBD2. The CDR3 sequence is 16 residues long. Germline V gene lookup returns CDR1 MGHRA and CDR2 YSYEKL. V trimming: 4 bases; J trimming: 2 bases; junction bases outside the gene matches: 11. The CDR3 DNA is TGCGCCAGCAGCCCCAACTTTGGGGGGACTACCTACGAGCAGTACTTC. It translates to CASSPNFGGTTYEQYF.

As regards this clone: The sample holds other DNA sequences that translate to the same CDR3. This chain joins TRBV19 and TRBJ2-3; D remains ambiguous. This CDR3 has 12 residues. Germline V gene data show CDR1 as LNHDA and CDR2 as SQIVND (reference sequence). Deletions cut 7 bases from V and 3 bases from J, with 8 bases between. CDR3 sequence reads: CASTRDTDTQYF. The CDR3 DNA reads as TGTGCCAGTACTCGAGATACAGATACGCAGTATTTT.

The V gene is TRBV14, the J gene TRBJ1-5, with D unresolved. CDR1 is SGHDN and CDR2 is FVKESK in the germline V gene. V lost 5 bases, J lost 7 bases, and 12 bases lay in between. The CDR3 runs to 13 residues. As DNA, the CDR3 is TGTGCCAGCAGCACACAGTCGGGCCAGCCCCAGCATTTT. Translation: CASSTQSGQPQHF.

The chain links TRBV25-1 to TRBJ1-2; perhaps TRBD1 as D (6 bases). Per the germline V gene, CDR1 is MGHDK and CDR2 is SYGVNS. V lost 3 bases, J lost 1 base, and 18 bases lay in between. The CDR3 is 17 residues long. This CDR3 reads CASSDPGGRGLNYGYTF. As DNA, the CDR3 is TGTGCCAGCAGTGACCCGGGGGGCAGGGGCCTTAACTATGGCTACACCTTC.

Concerning this clone: Relative to the germline gene, one junction end is altered; a read error may explain this. The same CDR3 is also encoded by other DNA sequences in this sample. The chain recombines TRBV4-2 with TRBJ2-1; 14 bases match TRBD2. The CDR3 is 16 residues long. Germline V gives CDR1 LGHNA, CDR2 YNFKEQ. CDR3 DNA sequence: TGTGCTAGCAGTCTAAAGGGACTAGCGGGGGTCAATGAGCAGTTCTTC. Protein product: CASSLKGLAGVNEQFF.

This clone has only a few counts. J is TRBJ1-1 and V is TRBV12-5; TRBD1 matches at 9 bases. The ends lost 1 base at V and 1 base at J; junction bases unmatched: 7. Germline loops: CDR1 LGHNT, CDR2 FRNRAP. This CDR3 is built from 17 residues. CDR3 sequence: CASGLALTGQGNTEAFF. CDR3 bases: TGTGCTAGTGGTTTGGCCCTAACGGGACAGGGGAACACTGAAGCTTTCTTT.

This clone was observed once. The V and J genes are TRBV2 and TRBJ2-7, with 7 positions matching TRBD2. The CDR3 is 10 residues long. V lost 5 bases to trimming and J lost 9 bases; unmatched junction nucleotides: 1. The germline CDR1 and CDR2 sequences are SNHLY and FYNNEI. Here the CDR3 reads CASSWEGQYF. The CDR3 region has the DNA TGTGCCAGCAGTTGGGAGGGGCAGTACTTC.

V and J are TRBV7-9 and TRBJ1-4, with D maybe TRBD1 (6 bases). V was pared by 3 bases and J by 8 bases, with 10 bases between. This CDR3 is 13 amino acids long. Germline V gene lookup returns CDR1 SEHNR and CDR2 FQNEAQ (reference sequence). Written as DNA, the CDR3 is TGTGCCAGCAGCTTTAACAGGGTGGAAAAACTGTTTTTT. It translates to CASSFNRVEKLFF.

This clone is labeled as medium-sized. J is TRBJ1-5 and V is TRBV27; tentatively, D is TRBD1 (5 bases). Germline V gene sequence: CDR1 MNHEY, CDR2 SMNVEV (reference sequence). The CDR3 extends over 15 amino acids. V gave up 2 bases and J gave up 0 bases, with 8 bases separating them. The CDR3 reads CASSLRGDSNQPQHF. DNA for the CDR3: TGTGCCAGCAGTTTACGGGGCGATAGCAATCAGCCCCAGCATTTT.

This clone has just a few counts. This sequence joins TRBV7-6 and TRBJ1-1, with D uncertain. V shed 1 base and J shed 3 bases, with 6 bases lying between them. CDR1 SGHVS and CDR2 FNYEAQ come from the germline V gene. The CDR3 consists of 13 residues. The CDR3: CASSLVRDTEAFF. DNA of the CDR3: TGTGCCAGCAGCTTAGTCCGGGACACTGAAGCTTTCTTT. The complete variable domain, with remaining parts taken from reference TRBV7-6 and TRBJ1-1, reads GAGVSQSPRYKVTKRGQDVALRCDPISGHVSLYWYRQALGQGPEFLTYFNYEAQQDKSGLPNDRFSAERPEGSISTLTIQRTEQRDSAMYRCASSLVRDTEAFFGQGTRLTVV.

The rearrangement links TRBV25-1 to TRBJ2-7; maybe TRBD2 (5 bases). Germline lookup yields CDR1 MGHDK and CDR2 SYGVNS. Trimming cost V 8 bases and J 3 bases, with 11 bases left between them. CDR3 length: 12 residues. CDR3 in DNA: TGTGCCAGCGGACTTCAAAACTACGAGCAGTACTTC. It translates to CASGLQNYEQYF.

The rearrangement uses TRBV19 and TRBJ2-1, with 9 positions matching TRBD1. This CDR3 is built from 16 residues. After removal of 3 bases from V and 3 bases from J, the junction contained 6 bases not matched to a gene. Germline V gives CDR1 LNHDA, CDR2 SQIVND (reference sequence). The CDR3 DNA sequence: TGTGCCAGTAGTATTTGGGGACAGGGCAACTACAATGAGCAGTTCTTC. It is translated as CASSIWGQGNYNEQFF.

The table lists this clone with a count of one. The chain combines TRBV21-1 with TRBJ2-7; TRBD1 is the table's D call and was not checked against the DNA. TRBV21-1 is annotated as a pseudogene. This CDR3 is built from 12 residues. The CDR3: CASSKPQGEQYF. CDR3 bases: TGTGCCAGCAGCAAACCCCAGGGCGAGCAGTACTTC.

This clone was picked up a small number of times. Here the CDR3 DNA reads TGTGCCACCAGCAGAGAACGGGGGGAGCAGTACTTC. Its protein product is CATSRERGEQYF. The chain links TRBV15 to TRBJ2-7, with D perhaps matching TRBD2 (6 bases). The V and J ends lost 0 bases and 7 bases respectively, with 7 bases between them. CDR3 size: 12 residues. CDR1 and CDR2 from the germline V gene are LNHNV and YYDKDF (reference sequence).